Ten or more counts support the clone carrying this T cell receptor beta chain. Its antigen remains unknown. Trimming took 6 bases from V and 4 from J; bases not matched to a gene: 7. There are 14 residues in the CDR3. Germline CDR1 DFQATT, CDR2 SNEGSKA (reference sequence). TCRdb re-called the 5' RACE reads through MiXCR, storing one row per CDR3 protein. The table lists over 45,000 distinct CDR3 sequences, approximately 6.2% of them singletons. This sample was included in a study of neurological immune-mediated disorders. Overall study findings and caveats: Among expanded clones, no CDR3 amino acid sequences were shared across subjects, a pattern suggesting private repertoires in all groups. It was the repertoires of 18 of 34 multiple sclerosis patients that phylogenetic grouping placed in one related-CDR3 cluster, which is a possible signature. There was no clinical or MRI feature that was associated with the multiple sclerosis repertoire cluster.

The sorted libraries were prepared using approximately 900,000 CD4+ or CD8+ T cells that had themselves been sorted. The sequenced material came from CD4+ T cells from blood. This chain connects TRBV20-1 to TRBJ2-5; 11 positions match TRBD2. This TCR derives from a woman younger than 35 with multiple sclerosis. The CDR3 nucleotides are TGCAGTGCCCCCGGGACTAGCGGTTTAGAGACCCAGTACTTC. It codes for CSAPGTSGLETQYF.